This TCR beta chain was obtained from a study of blood T cell repertoires in COVID-19. As for the study in general: Samples of COVID-19 (acute and convalescent) were obtained from the United States, Italy and Spain. Sample material is recorded as cDNA or gDNA derived from T cells, B-cell-depleted T cells, or PBMCs.

In the authors' workflow: Quantification of nucleated cells was approximated via reference gene primer amplification. Clones were sequenced by immunoSEQ multiplex PCR, and TCRdb holds only the in-frame ones, with some missing. D and trimming were read from the DNA, whereas the V and J calls and clone size are those reported in that table. Among 210,000 or so clones listed, roughly 90% were seen once. Per the germline V gene, CDR1 is SNHLY and CDR2 is FYNNEI. V lost 1 base and J lost 1, with 14 bases in between. This CDR3 comprises 17 residues. The specimen was peripheral blood. The source of this sequence is a woman in her fifties or sixties with acute or convalescent COVID-19. The chain employs TRBV2 and TRBJ1-5, with a possible D match to TRBD1 (5 bases). CDR3 nucleotides: TGTGCCAGCAGTGAAGTGGGCGGGGGGGGAAGCAATCAGCCCCAGCATTTT. Amino acid sequence: CASSEVGGGGSNQPQHF.